The 27 T cell receptor beta chains reported below all come from one sample, sequenced in a study of blood T cell repertoires in COVID-19. Only in-frame clones appear in the TCRdb table, and some are missing; sequencing was by immunoSEQ multiplex PCR. The data contain approximately 72,000 clones, approximately 82% of them seen just once; the ten biggest clones take up roughly 18%. The sample comprised peripheral blood. The receptors shown here come from an elderly woman with acute or convalescent COVID-19.

The chain carries TRBV3-1 (or the pseudogene TRBV3-2) and TRBJ1-2; 7 positions agree with TRBD1. The trim removed 3 bases at V and 4 bases at J, leaving 5 bases unmatched. This CDR3 is 14 amino acids long. Germline V lookup: CDR1 LGHDT, CDR2 YNNKEL (reference sequence). CDR3 loop: CASSHSGDSYGYTF. The CDR3 DNA reads as TGTGCCAGCAGCCATTCGGGGGACAGCTATGGCTACACCTTC.

This chain links TRBV30 with TRBJ2-5; 8 nucleotides align to TRBD1. The CDR3 spans 15 residues. Trimming took 2 bases from V and 5 from J; bases not matched to a gene: 10. Germline V gene data show CDR1 as GTSNPN and CDR2 as SVGIG (reference sequence). CDR3 in amino acids: CAWSRRQGPRETQYF. CDR3 DNA sequence: TGTGCCTGGAGTAGACGACAGGGGCCCCGGGAGACCCAGTACTTC.

The V call is TRBV7-3, the J call TRBJ2-1; 13 bases fit TRBD2. J gave up 7 bases and V 0 bases, and 3 bases lay outside the gene matches. The CDR3 sequence is 16 residues long. Looked up from germline, CDR1 is SGHTA and CDR2 is FQGTGA. The CDR3 region is CASSLTTSGRMNEQFF. The CDR3 DNA reads as TGTGCCAGCAGCTTAACGACTAGCGGGAGGATGAATGAGCAGTTCTTC.

The gene calls are TRBV3-1 (or the pseudogene TRBV3-2) and TRBJ2-7; 10 bases match TRBD1. CDR1 is LGHDT, CDR2 YNNKEL, per germline (reference sequence). V gave up 1 base and J gave up 3 bases; unmatched junction bases: 6. The CDR3 runs 16 residues. The CDR3 nucleotides read TGTGCCAGCAGCCAAGGTTTGACAGGGGGCTTCTACGAGCAGTACTTC. It encodes CASSQGLTGGFYEQYF.

The chain employs TRBV5-5 and TRBJ2-5, with a weak D call TRBD1 (6 bases). This CDR3 has 16 residues. Germline V lookup: CDR1 SGHKS, CDR2 YYEKEE (reference sequence). Trimming took off 1 base at V and 1 base at J, with 14 bases between the two ends. The CDR3 here is CASSLMQGSTQETQYF. The CDR3 DNA reads as TGTGCCAGCAGCTTGATGCAGGGGTCAACCCAAGAGACCCAGTACTTC.

Within the sample, this clone is medium-sized. The chain combines TRBV5-4 with TRBJ1-1; D might be TRBD1 (6 bases). Trimming took 4 bases from V and 6 from J, leaving 16 bases between them. Germline CDR1 is SGHNT and CDR2 is YYREEE (reference sequence). This CDR3 contains 14 residues. The CDR3 DNA is TGTGCCAGCAGCCCGTTACAGGGTGGGGCTGAAGCTTTCTTT. Its translation is CASSPLQGGAEAFF.

The CDR3 DNA reads TGTGCCAGCAGCTTAGAGGCGGGAAGGGGAACAGATACGCAGTATTTT. Protein: CASSLEAGRGTDTQYF. The J gene is TRBJ2-3, the V gene TRBV11-1; D perhaps matches TRBD2 (6 bases). The germline V and J ends were trimmed by 1 base and 3 bases, with 14 bases remaining between them. Germline V CDR1 and CDR2: SGHAT, FQDESV (reference sequence). CDR3 length equals 16 residues.

The genes are TRBV5-1 and TRBJ2-1; D is unresolved. Germline CDR1 is SGHRS and CDR2 is YFSETQ. This CDR3 spans 14 amino acids. Trimming left V 0 bases short and J 4 bases short, with 8 bases between. CDR3 protein: CASSLAASYNEQFF. CDR3 DNA sequence: TGCGCCAGCAGCTTGGCCGCGTCGTACAATGAGCAGTTCTTC.

The chain is built from TRBV6-5 and TRBJ2-1; D is unclear. Looked up from germline, CDR1 is MNHEY and CDR2 is SVGAGI. The CDR3 totals 14 residues. Deletions cut 8 bases from V and 0 bases from J, with 11 bases between. The CDR3 DNA reads TGTGCCAGCTTCACGTTCAGCTCCTACAATGAGCAGTTCTTC. It encodes CASFTFSSYNEQFF.

V is TRBV11-3 and J is TRBJ2-1; 13 bases are a match to TRBD2. Germline CDR1 and CDR2: SGHNT and YENEEA. The CDR3 length is 16 residues. V was pared by 3 bases and J by 9 bases, with 8 bases of the junction left unmatched. This CDR3 reads CASSFQRLAGGSEQFF. DNA for the CDR3: TGTGCCAGCAGCTTTCAGAGACTAGCGGGAGGTAGTGAGCAGTTCTTC.

The chain employs TRBV7-9 and TRBJ1-4, with TRBD1 as a possible D gene (6 bases). The CDR3 extends over 13 amino acids. Between the trimmed V and J ends, which lost 1 base and 7 bases, there was a span of 7 bases. Germline values: CDR1 SEHNR, CDR2 FQNEAQ (reference sequence). CDR3 in amino acids: CASSLGGGEKLFF. The CDR3 DNA sequence: TGTGCCAGCAGCTTAGGAGGGGGTGAAAAACTGTTTTTT.

This chain connects TRBV7-2 to TRBJ1-3; 7 bases align to TRBD1. CDR1 is SGHTA and CDR2 is FQGNSA in the germline V gene. Unmatched junction bases numbered 13, after V lost 5 bases and J lost 6 bases. The CDR3 spans 16 residues. This chain's CDR3 is CASSAATGVGENTIYF. Here the CDR3 DNA reads TGTGCCAGCAGCGCTGCCACAGGGGTAGGAGAAAACACCATATATTTT. The variable domain in full, with the rest retrieved from reference TRBV7-2 and TRBJ1-3, is GAGVSQSPSNKVTEKGKDVELRCDPISGHTALYWYRQSLGQGLEFLIYFQGNSAPDKSGLPSDRFSAERTGGSVSTLTIQRTQQEDSAVYLCASSAATGVGENTIYFGEGSWLTVV.

The chain joins TRBV5-1 to TRBJ2-7; D gene uncertain. Germline CDR1 reads SGHRS; CDR2 reads YFSETQ. V was shortened by 7 bases and J by 3 bases, with 8 bases between the two germline ends. The CDR3 totals 11 residues. The CDR3 loop is CASSPGYEQYF. The CDR3 region has the DNA TGCGCCAGCTCACCAGGCTACGAGCAGTACTTC.

The gene calls are TRBV6-2 or TRBV6-3 and TRBJ1-4; weak D call: TRBD1 (5 bases). V lost 5 bases and J lost 4, with 5 bases in between. The CDR3 contains 12 residues. Germline CDR1 and CDR2: MNHEY and SVGEGT. CDR3 region: CASSQGNEKLFF. The CDR3 DNA reads as TGTGCCAGCAGTCAGGGTAATGAAAAACTGTTTTTT.

The CDR3 sequence is CASSLARGDSYNEQFF. DNA for the CDR3: TGTGCCAGCAGCTTAGCCAGAGGCGACTCCTACAATGAGCAGTTCTTC. The chain links TRBV11-3 to TRBJ2-1; no clear D gene. Germline V gene sequence: CDR1 SGHNT, CDR2 YENEEA. The V and J ends lost 1 base and 0 bases respectively, with 10 bases between them. CDR3 length: 16 residues.

This rearrangement joins TRBV29-1 to TRBJ1-2; 8 bases line up with TRBD1. Trimming cost V 4 bases and J 7 bases; bases outside gene matches: 8. This CDR3 contains 13 residues. The germline V gene encodes CDR1 SQVTM and CDR2 ANQGSEA. CDR3 DNA: TGCAGCGTTGTAACAGGGGGAAAGGCTGGCTACACCTTC. This translates into CSVVTGGKAGYTF.

This clone has only one observation. The J gene is TRBJ2-7, the V gene TRBV10-3; 8 bases map to TRBD2. CDR1 is ENHRY and CDR2 is SYGVKD in the germline V gene. The CDR3 spans 15 residues. Germline trimming cut 2 bases from V and 0 bases from J; bases unmatched to any gene: 3. CDR3 DNA: TGTGCCATCAGTGAGGTCAGCGGGAGCTCCTACGAGCAGTACTTC. The encoded protein is CAISEVSGSSYEQYF.

The J gene is TRBJ2-6, the V gene TRBV3-1 (or the pseudogene TRBV3-2); TRBD1 aligns across 9 bases. The CDR3 extends over 19 amino acids. The germline CDR1 and CDR2 sequences are LGHDT and YNNKEL (reference sequence). V was clipped by 4 bases and J by 0 bases; unmatched bases: 10. The CDR3 DNA sequence: TGTGCCAGCAGCCCCCTATTGGGACAGGGAACCTCTGGGGCCAACGTCCTGACTTTC. Protein: CASSPLLGQGTSGANVLTF.

The chain carries TRBV27 and TRBJ2-1; D unclear. The CDR3 covers 14 residues. Trimming shortened V by 6 bases and J by 4 bases, and 13 bases separated the two germline ends. Germline loops: CDR1 MNHEY, CDR2 SMNVEV (reference sequence). The CDR3 loop is CASRGSLQYNEQFF. The CDR3 DNA is TGTGCCAGCAGGGGCTCCCTCCAATACAATGAGCAGTTCTTC.

The chain links TRBV30 to TRBJ2-4, with 14 bases fitting TRBD2. Trimming at V came to 5 bases and at J to 7 bases, leaving 4 bases not matched to a gene. Germline loops: CDR1 GTSNPN, CDR2 SVGIG (reference sequence). The CDR3 runs 14 residues. This CDR3 is CAWGTSGSGNIQYF. Here the CDR3 DNA reads TGTGCCTGGGGGACTAGCGGGAGTGGGAACATTCAGTACTTC.

The J gene is TRBJ1-4, the V gene TRBV30; D may be TRBD1 (5 bases). Per the germline V gene, CDR1 is GTSNPN and CDR2 is SVGIG (reference sequence). The ends were cut back, 5 bases at V and 5 bases at J, with 15 bases in the middle. This CDR3 spans 14 amino acids. The CDR3 protein is CAWENSGLNEKLFF. The CDR3 DNA is TGTGCCTGGGAAAATTCGGGACTAAATGAAAAACTGTTTTTT.

This clone was picked up a small number of times. This chain connects TRBV5-5 to TRBJ1-2, with D possibly matching TRBD1 (5 bases). Germline CDR1 reads SGHKS; CDR2 reads YYEKEE (reference sequence). V was clipped by 5 bases and J by 6 bases, with 20 bases between them. The CDR3 runs to 15 residues. In nucleotides, the CDR3 is TGTGCCAGCAGTCTTACCTCAGACAGAAGGAATGGCTACACCTTC. Its protein product is CASSLTSDRRNGYTF.

The chain joins TRBV2 to TRBJ1-5; 7 nucleotides align to TRBD1. The CDR3 spans 13 residues. After removal of 5 bases from V and 5 bases from J, the junction contained 3 bases not matched to a gene. The germline gives CDR1 SNHLY, CDR2 FYNNEI. The CDR3 DNA reads as TGTGCCAGCAGTCGGGACAGCTATCAGCCCCAGCATTTT. Its translation: CASSRDSYQPQHF.

V gene TRBV20-1 combines with J gene TRBJ1-1; TRBD1 might be the D (6 bases). V was clipped by 3 bases and J by 10 bases, with 18 bases between them. The germline V gene has CDR1 DFQATT and CDR2 SNEGSKA (reference sequence). This CDR3 spans 13 amino acids. The CDR3 bases are TGCAGTGCTAGTAAGGGCAAAGCGGACAGAGCTTTCTTT. Translation gives CSASKGKADRAFF.

This rearrangement joins TRBV9 to TRBJ2-1; D might be TRBD2 (6 bases). The V end lost 2 bases, the J end lost 2 bases, and 14 bases lay between the germline ends. The CDR3 covers 16 residues. Germline CDR1 SGDLS, CDR2 YYNGEE. DNA of the CDR3: TGTGCCAGCAGCGTGCGGGGAATCGGGACCTACAATGAGCAGTTCTTC. This gives the protein CASSVRGIGTYNEQFF.

The chain recombines TRBV5-1 with TRBJ2-4; 13 positions match TRBD2. The V gene's germline CDR1 is SGHRS and CDR2 YFSETQ. The J segment lost 1 base and the V segment lost 2 bases, leaving 6 bases of the junction unmatched. The CDR3 spans 18 residues. This CDR3 reads CASSLTSGGAGAKNIQYF. CDR3 nucleotides: TGCGCCAGCAGCTTAACTAGCGGGGGGGCCGGGGCCAAAAACATTCAGTACTTC.

The chain joins TRBV30 to TRBJ2-1; 13 nucleotides align to TRBD2. This CDR3 spans 13 amino acids. Trimming removed 2 bases from V and 10 bases from J; junction bases left unmatched: 2. Germline V gene data show CDR1 as GTSNPN and CDR2 as SVGIG (reference sequence). DNA of the CDR3: TGTGCCTGGAGTTCGGGACTAGCGGGGGAGCAGTTCTTC. Translated: CAWSSGLAGEQFF. Filled out from reference TRBV30 and TRBJ2-1, the complete variable domain reads SQTIHQWPATLVQPVGSPLSLECTVEGTSNPNLYWYRQAAGRGLQLLFYSVGIGQISSEVPQNLSASRPQDRQFILSSKKLLLSDSGFYLCAWSSGLAGEQFFGPGTRLTVL.